These T cell receptor beta chains were read from a single sample in a study of response to subunit inactivated influenza vaccine. TCRdb redid the calling of the RT-PCR reads with MiXCR, one entry per CDR3 protein. In the table there are a few hundred thousand distinct CDR3 sequences, about 10% of which are singletons. Sample: PBMCs from blood, taken 45 days after vaccination. These receptors originate from a man between 50 and 59 years old who received an inactivated influenza vaccine. Both conserved end residues are part of each CDR3. The D gene is left open where the match is weak. Size is stated for part of the rows, as once, few or many counts, or as a class when the clone is expanded.

TRBJ2-2 | many | TRBV12-3/TRBV12-4 | . | CASSLVTRTGELFF | TGTGCCAGCAGTTTAGTGACTAGAACAGGGGAGCTGTTTTTT
TRBJ2-3 | few | TRBV20-1 | TRBD2 | CSARVAGLAWGDTQYF | TGCAGTGCTAGAGTGGCGGGACTAGCGTGGGGAGATACGCAGTATTTT
TRBJ2-1 | . | TRBV5-4 | . | CASSRDGTPIYNEQFF | TGTGCCAGCAGCCGTGACGGTACTCCTATCTACAATGAGCAGTTCTTC
TRBJ1-3 | few | TRBV29-1 | . | CSGSLGSGNTIYF | TGCAGTGGGTCGTTGGGCTCTGGAAACACCATATATTTT
TRBJ1-4 | . | TRBV16 | . | CASSRHSGRVLEKLFF | TGTGCCAGCAGCCGACATTCGGGGCGAGTTTTGGAAAAACTGTTTTTT
TRBJ2-2 | . | TRBV12-3/TRBV12-4 | . | CASSLLTQGAGELFF | TGTGCCAGCAGTTTATTAACTCAGGGTGCCGGGGAGCTGTTTTTT
TRBJ2-1 | . | TRBV5-1 | TRBD2 | CASSLTSGDDNEQFF | TGCGCCAGCAGCTTGACTAGCGGGGACGACAATGAGCAGTTCTTC
TRBJ1-4 | . | TRBV6-2/TRBV6-3 | . | CASKVGSGEKLFF | TGTGCCAGCAAAGTGGGTTCCGGTGAAAAACTGTTTTTT
TRBJ2-7 | . | TRBV29-1 | TRBD1 | CSVEGDSGTYEQYF | TGCAGCGTTGAGGGGGACAGCGGCACCTACGAGCAGTACTTC
TRBJ1-5 | . | TRBV2 | . | CASSKGPPRGNQPQHF | TGTGCCAGCAGTAAAGGGCCTCCACGGGGAAATCAGCCCCAGCATTTT
TRBJ1-1 | many | TRBV7-2 | . | CASSYTANTEAFF | TGTGCCAGCAGCTATACAGCGAACACTGAAGCTTTCTTT
TRBJ2-7 | many | TRBV10-3 | TRBD2 | CAIGSSGSVGEQYF | TGTGCCATCGGTTCTAGCGGGAGCGTTGGAGAGCAGTACTTC
TRBJ2-1 | few | TRBV6-2/TRBV6-3 | TRBD1 | CASSYPSTGVRNNEQFF | TGTGCCAGCAGTTACCCTAGTACAGGGGTACGAAACAATGAGCAGTTCTTC
TRBJ2-5 | . | TRBV5-4 | . | CASSFSMGPQETQYF | TGTGCCAGCAGCTTTAGTATGGGACCCCAAGAGACCCAGTACTTC
TRBJ2-1 | . | TRBV6-2/TRBV6-3 | . | CASSSVWNEQFF | TGTGCCAGCAGTTCTGTGTGGAATGAGCAGTTCTTC
TRBJ2-1 | . | TRBV5-1 | TRBD1 | CASSLGDRPLDEQFF | TGCGCCAGCAGCTTGGGGGACAGGCCTTTGGATGAGCAGTTCTTC
TRBJ1-5 | . | TRBV4-3 | . | CASSQGLGSGDNQPQHF | TGCGCCAGCAGCCAAGGCCTTGGGTCGGGGGACAATCAGCCCCAGCATTTT
TRBJ1-2 | . | TRBV6-2/TRBV6-3 | . | CASSSGAFGYTF | TGTGCCAGCAGCTCAGGGGCGTTCGGCTACACCTTC
TRBJ2-7 | . | TRBV10-3 | TRBD2 | CAISEPAGLASTYEQYF | TGTGCCATCAGTGAGCCAGCCGGACTAGCGAGCACTTACGAGCAGTACTTC
TRBJ2-1 | many | TRBV12-3/TRBV12-4 | . | CASSFDLYNEQFF | TGTGCCAGCAGTTTTGACCTCTACAATGAGCAGTTCTTC
TRBJ2-7 | few | TRBV3-1 | TRBD2 | CASSQASGGSYEQYF | TGTGCCAGCAGCCAAGCTAGCGGGGGCTCCTACGAGCAGTACTTC
TRBJ2-3 | many | TRBV5-1 | . | CASSLGSGTDTQYF | TGCGCCAGCAGCTTGGGCAGCGGCACAGATACGCAGTATTTT
TRBJ2-7 | few | TRBV7-8 | . | CACRGRGVREQYF | TGTGCCTGCAGGGGTCGGGGGGTCCGCGAGCAGTACTTC
TRBJ1-1 | once | TRBV2 | TRBD1 | CASSGGQGSAEAFF | TGTGCCAGCAGTGGGGGACAGGGGTCCGCTGAAGCTTTCTTT
TRBJ2-1 | . | TRBV7-6 | TRBD2 | CASSLAGTSGNKVYNEQFF | TGTGCCAGCAGCTTAGCCGGGACTAGCGGAAACAAAGTTTACAATGAGCAGTTCTTC
TRBJ2-1 | many | TRBV7-6 | TRBD2 | CASSLNLLAGSHNEQFF | TGTGCCAGCAGCTTAAATCTACTAGCGGGGTCCCACAATGAGCAGTTCTTC
TRBJ1-4 | few | TRBV6-5 | . | CASSYSPRSGEKLFF | TGTGCCAGCAGTTACAGCCCGCGATCGGGGGAAAAACTGTTTTTT
TRBJ1-1 | few | TRBV11-1 | TRBD1 | CASSLGTGFSRLMYTEAFF | TGTGCCAGCAGCTTAGGGACAGGGTTTTCTCGGCTGATGTACACTGAAGCTTTCTTT
TRBJ1-1 | . | TRBV4-1 | . | CASSQDSRMNTEAFF | TGCGCCAGCAGCCAAGACAGTCGCATGAACACTGAAGCTTTCTTT
TRBJ1-2 | many | TRBV20-1 | . | CSARDPPFLVWDGYTF | TGCAGTGCTAGAGACCCACCTTTTCTAGTCTGGGATGGCTACACCTTC